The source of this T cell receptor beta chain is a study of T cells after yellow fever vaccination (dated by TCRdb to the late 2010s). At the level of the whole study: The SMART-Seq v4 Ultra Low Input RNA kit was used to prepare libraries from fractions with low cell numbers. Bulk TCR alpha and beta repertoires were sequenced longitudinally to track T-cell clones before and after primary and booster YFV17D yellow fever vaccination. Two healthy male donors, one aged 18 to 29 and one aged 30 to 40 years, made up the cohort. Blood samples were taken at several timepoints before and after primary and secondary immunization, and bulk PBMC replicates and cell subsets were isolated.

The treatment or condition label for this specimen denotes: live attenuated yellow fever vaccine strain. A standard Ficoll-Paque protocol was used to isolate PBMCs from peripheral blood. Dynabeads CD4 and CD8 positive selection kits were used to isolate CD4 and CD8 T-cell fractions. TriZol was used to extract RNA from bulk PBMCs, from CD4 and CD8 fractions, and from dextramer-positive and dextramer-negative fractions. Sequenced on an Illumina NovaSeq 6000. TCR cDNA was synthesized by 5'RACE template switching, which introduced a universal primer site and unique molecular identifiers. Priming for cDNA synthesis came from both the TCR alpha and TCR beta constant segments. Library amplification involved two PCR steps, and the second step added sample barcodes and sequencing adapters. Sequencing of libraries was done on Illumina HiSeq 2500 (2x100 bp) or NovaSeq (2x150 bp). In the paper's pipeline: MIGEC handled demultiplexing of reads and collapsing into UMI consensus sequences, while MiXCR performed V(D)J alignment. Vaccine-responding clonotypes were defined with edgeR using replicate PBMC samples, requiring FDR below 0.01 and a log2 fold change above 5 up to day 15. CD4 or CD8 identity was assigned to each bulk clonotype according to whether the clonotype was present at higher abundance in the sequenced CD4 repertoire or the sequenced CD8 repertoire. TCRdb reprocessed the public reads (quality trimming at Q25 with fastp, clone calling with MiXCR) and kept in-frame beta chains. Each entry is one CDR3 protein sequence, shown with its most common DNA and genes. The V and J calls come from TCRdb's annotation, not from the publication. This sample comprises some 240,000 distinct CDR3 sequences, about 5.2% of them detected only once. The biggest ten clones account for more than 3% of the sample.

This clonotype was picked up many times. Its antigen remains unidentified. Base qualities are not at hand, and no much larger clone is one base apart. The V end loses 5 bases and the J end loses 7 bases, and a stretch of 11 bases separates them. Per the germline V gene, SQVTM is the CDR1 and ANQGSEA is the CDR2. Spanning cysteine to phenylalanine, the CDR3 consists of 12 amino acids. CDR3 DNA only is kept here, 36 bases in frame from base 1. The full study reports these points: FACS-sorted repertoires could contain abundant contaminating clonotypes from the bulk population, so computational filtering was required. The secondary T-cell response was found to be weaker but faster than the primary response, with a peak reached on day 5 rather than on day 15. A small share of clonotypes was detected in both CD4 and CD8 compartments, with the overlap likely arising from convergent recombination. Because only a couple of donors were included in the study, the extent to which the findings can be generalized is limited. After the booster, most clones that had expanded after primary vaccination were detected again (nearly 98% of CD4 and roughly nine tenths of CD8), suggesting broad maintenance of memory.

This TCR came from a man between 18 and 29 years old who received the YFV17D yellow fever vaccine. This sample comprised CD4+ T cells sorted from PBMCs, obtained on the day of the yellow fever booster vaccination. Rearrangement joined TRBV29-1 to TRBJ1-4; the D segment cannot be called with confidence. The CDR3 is CSVPSEGEKLFF. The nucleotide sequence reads TGCAGCGTTCCCTCAGAGGGTGAAAAACTGTTTTTT.